Listed here are 23 T cell receptor beta chains from one sample, sequenced in a study of T cells after yellow fever vaccination. TCRdb processed the 5' RACE reads anew with MiXCR; each CDR3 protein has one entry. The sample has 300,000 or so distinct CDR3 sequences, roughly 8.7% seen once. The specimen was CD4+ T cells sorted from PBMCs, collected 5 days after the yellow fever booster vaccination. These receptors were obtained from a man younger than 35 who received the YFV17D yellow fever vaccine.

This clonotype was counted ten times or more. The V call is TRBV6-6, the J call TRBJ1-2; D call uncertain. V was pared by 6 bases and J by 8 bases, with 13 bases between. The CDR3 contains 12 residues. Germline lookup yields CDR1 MNHNY and CDR2 SVGAGI (reference sequence). CDR3 in amino acids: CASRTPVQGYTF. Here the CDR3 DNA reads TGTGCCAGCAGAACCCCTGTGCAGGGCTACACCTTC.

This sequence joins TRBV20-1 and TRBJ2-5; TRBD2 matches 9 bases. This CDR3 is built from 15 residues. Germline assignment: CDR1 DFQATT and CDR2 SNEGSKA (reference sequence). J gave up 5 bases and V 2 bases, and 9 bases lay outside the gene matches. The CDR3 DNA is TGCAGTGCTAGACCCCGAGTAGCGGGGGTGGAGACCCAGTACTTC. Protein: CSARPRVAGVETQYF.

Notes on this clonotype: At one of its ends the junction is not consistent with the germline gene, which may arise from a read error. The rearrangement uses TRBV7-2 and TRBJ2-3; D remains unclear. This CDR3 is 14 amino acids long. Germline V CDR1 and CDR2: SGHTA, FQGNSA. DNA for the CDR3: TGTGCCAGCAGCCCGAGACGGCTCCGTGATAGGCAGTTTTTT. It translates to CASSPRRLRDRQFF.

This clonotype was seen more than once but under ten times. The chain uses TRBV24-1 and TRBJ2-1; D unclear. The germline V and J ends were trimmed by 4 bases and 6 bases, with 9 bases remaining between them. The germline V gene encodes CDR1 KGHDR and CDR2 SFDVKD. The CDR3 has 13 residues. The CDR3, as DNA: TGTGCCACCAGTGACAGTTGGGGCAATGAGCAGTTCTTC. It translates to CATSDSWGNEQFF.

This clonotype was picked up a small number of times. The chain has TRBV20-1 and TRBJ2-1; D remains ambiguous. CDR1 DFQATT and CDR2 SNEGSKA come from the germline V gene (reference sequence). The V and J ends lost 5 bases and 2 bases respectively, with 16 bases between them. This CDR3 spans 15 amino acids. This CDR3 reads CSAPPPRVPYNEQFF. CDR3 in DNA: TGCAGTGCTCCGCCCCCCCGGGTTCCCTACAATGAGCAGTTCTTC.

This chain links TRBV9 with TRBJ2-7; 9 positions match TRBD1. Germline V CDR1 and CDR2: SGDLS, YYNGEE. The CDR3 spans 14 residues. V was pared by 1 base and J by 4 bases, with 3 bases of the junction left unmatched. CDR3 coding DNA: TGTGCCAGCAGCGTATCGGGACAGGGTTACGAGCAGTACTTC. Translating gives CASSVSGQGYEQYF.

This chain links TRBV12-3 or TRBV12-4 with TRBJ1-5; D possibly corresponds to TRBD1 (5 bases). The CDR3 spans 12 residues. The ends were cut back, 5 bases at V and 7 bases at J, with 9 bases in the middle. CDR3: CASSQGYQPQHF. The CDR3 region has the DNA TGTGCCAGCAGTCAGGGATACCAGCCCCAGCATTTT.

The chain employs TRBV6-6 and TRBJ2-4; D unresolved. The germline V gene encodes CDR1 MNHNY and CDR2 SVGAGI (reference sequence). Trimming took 7 bases from V and 0 from J, leaving 16 bases between them. The CDR3 loop spans 16 amino acids. CDR3 in DNA: TGTGCCAGCACCCGAGGTCGACACATAGCCAAAAACATTCAGTACTTC. This translates into CASTRGRHIAKNIQYF.

This clonotype was observed many times. V and J are TRBV20-1 and TRBJ2-3; 7 bases align to TRBD2. Looked up from germline, CDR1 is DFQATT and CDR2 is SNEGSKA (reference sequence). V shed 3 bases, J shed 2 bases, and the junction held 5 bases outside the gene matches. This CDR3 spans 14 amino acids. Written as DNA, the CDR3 is TGCAGTGCTAGCTCGGGGGGAGACACAGATACGCAGTATTTT. This gives the protein CSASSGGDTDTQYF.

Details on this clonotype: Relative to the germline gene, one junction end is altered; a read error may explain this. The chain has TRBV6-2 or TRBV6-3 and TRBJ2-3; D might be TRBD1 (5 bases). Per the germline V gene, CDR1 is MNHEY and CDR2 is SVGEGT. The CDR3 runs to 15 residues. CDR3 in amino acids: CATRSDPKVTDPQYF. The CDR3 region has the DNA TGTGCCACCAGGTCCGACCCCAAGGTGACAGATCCGCAGTATTTT.

A few counts support this clonotype. V usage is TRBV12-3 or TRBV12-4 and J usage is TRBJ1-1; TRBD1 is a possible D gene (5 bases). The length of the CDR3 is 15 residues. V lost 6 bases and J 2 bases, leaving 16 bases between the germline ends. The chain's CDR3 is CASRSGRIANTEAFF. The CDR3 region has the DNA TGTGCCAGCAGGTCGGGACGGATAGCTAACACTGAAGCTTTCTTT.

This clonotype was found many times. The CDR3 is CASSQAGTENTEAFF. The DNA of the CDR3 is TGTGCCAGCAGCCAAGCCGGGACAGAGAACACTGAAGCTTTCTTT. This sequence joins TRBV3-1 and TRBJ1-1; 7 positions agree with TRBD1. The CDR3 spans 15 residues. Losses at the gene ends were 1 base for V and 1 base for J; bases not matched to a gene: 3. The germline V gene has CDR1 LGHDT and CDR2 YNNKEL (reference sequence).

This clonotype was seen ten or more times. V usage is TRBV18 and J usage is TRBJ1-5, with 10 nucleotides matching TRBD1. The V segment lost 3 bases and the J segment 7 bases; nucleotides outside the gene matches: 6. Germline V lookup: CDR1 KGHSH, CDR2 LQKENI. CDR3 length: 15 amino acids. The CDR3 sequence: CASSPGTGESQPQHF. CDR3 bases: TGTGCCAGCTCACCCGGGACAGGGGAGAGCCAGCCCCAGCATTTT.

This chain links TRBV5-1 with TRBJ1-6; D uncertain. From germline, CDR1 is SGHRS and CDR2 YFSETQ. CDR3 length: 14 residues. V was pared by 0 bases and J by 10 bases, with 11 bases between. As DNA, the CDR3 is TGCGCCAGCAGCTTGGGACCCCCGGGGTCACCCCTCCACTTT. The encoded protein is CASSLGPPGSPLHF.

The genes are TRBV7-2 and TRBJ2-7; D is uncertain. The CDR3 contains 13 residues. Per germline, CDR1 SGHTA and CDR2 FQGNSA. V was trimmed by 1 base and J by 4 bases, leaving 8 bases between them. The CDR3 DNA follows: TGTGCCAGCAGCTTAGAGCGCAATTACGAGCAGTACGTC. Encoded protein: CASSLERNYEQYV.

This clonotype was observed a few times. The chain uses TRBV6-5 and TRBJ1-2, with TRBD1 matching 7 bases. With V trimmed by 8 bases and J by 4 bases, 10 bases remained unmatched. Per the germline V gene, CDR1 is MNHEY and CDR2 is SVGAGI. The CDR3 totals 14 residues. In DNA form, the CDR3 reads TGTGCCAGCCTTAACCCCGGGACAGTCTATGGCTACACCTTC. Its protein is CASLNPGTVYGYTF.

This clonotype was detected many times. This chain connects TRBV4-3 to TRBJ2-3; D is perhaps TRBD2 (6 bases). Trimming removed 0 bases at V and 2 bases at J, with 12 bases between. Germline V gives CDR1 LGHNA, CDR2 YSLEER. The length of the CDR3 is 16 residues. The CDR3 nucleotides read TGCGCCAGCAGCCAAGATAGCGGTTCCTACACAGATACGCAGTATTTT. Residues: CASSQDSGSYTDTQYF.

This clonotype was counted between two and nine times. V usage is TRBV5-4 and J usage is TRBJ2-3, with 10 bases fitting TRBD2. Germline lookup yields CDR1 SGHNT and CDR2 YYREEE (reference sequence). V trimming: 3 bases; J trimming: 0 bases; junction bases outside the gene matches: 4. This CDR3 spans 16 amino acids. CDR3 bases: TGTGCCAGCAGCTCGCTAGCGGGGGTTAGCACAGATACGCAGTATTTT. Its translation: CASSSLAGVSTDTQYF.

The rearrangement joins TRBV4-1 to TRBJ1-4; D ambiguous. Trimming left V 2 bases short and J 7 bases short, with 17 bases between. Germline V gene sequence: CDR1 MGHRA, CDR2 YSYEKL. This CDR3 is built from 16 residues. The CDR3 loop reads CASSQNPRTVGEKLFF. The CDR3 bases are TGCGCCAGCAGCCAAAACCCAAGGACTGTCGGTGAAAAACTGTTTTTT.

With respect to this clonotype: A much more abundant neighbour one base away suggests this may be a read error. V and J are TRBV5-1 and TRBJ2-5; 9 positions agree with TRBD2. Germline-derived CDR1 and CDR2 are SGHRS and YFSETQ. V was clipped by 0 bases and J by 4 bases; unmatched bases: 7. CDR3 length: 16 amino acids. The CDR3 nucleotides are TGCGCCAGCAGCTTGGCCCGTCTAGCGGGGAGAGAGACCCAGTACTTC. It yields the protein CASSLARLAGRETQYF.

This clonotype was found a few times. The junction departs from the called germline gene at one end, perhaps through a read error. V and J are TRBV20-1 and TRBJ2-6, with D possibly called TRBD1 or TRBD2 (5 bases each). Germline-derived CDR1 and CDR2 are DFQATT and SNEGSKA (reference sequence). The CDR3 has 14 amino acids. CDR3: CSARAGAGANVLIF. DNA of the CDR3: TGCAGTGCTAGGGCCGGGGCCGGGGCCAACGTCCTGATTTTC.

About this clonotype: A clone one base away is much larger, so this may be a read error. The chain is built from TRBV4-1 and TRBJ2-3; 7 nucleotides line up with TRBD2. The CDR3 contains 16 residues. V was clipped by 5 bases and J by 3 bases; unmatched bases: 11. Germline V gives CDR1 MGHRA, CDR2 YSYEKL. The CDR3 bases are TGCGCCAGCAGCTCCCCAGAGCGGGGAGCTACAGATACGCAGTATTTT. This codes for CASSSPERGATDTQYF.

In its sample, this clonotype was seen many times. This sequence joins TRBV5-4 and TRBJ2-3; 8 bases map to TRBD2. The V gene's germline CDR1 is SGHNT and CDR2 YYREEE (reference sequence). The V gene end was trimmed by 2 bases and the J gene end by 3 bases; junction bases not matched to a gene: 5. The CDR3 extends over 15 amino acids. The CDR3 here is CASSFGGAGTDTQYF. For the CDR3, the DNA is TGTGCCAGCAGCTTCGGGGGGGCCGGAACAGATACGCAGTATTTT.